The 26 T cell receptor beta chains below all came from one sample that was sequenced in a study of blood T cells in healthy people across ages. Combining a sample-barcoded 5' primer with a J-beta primer mix, a second PCR ran for about 7 to 11 cycles. Each CDR3 protein gets one entry after TCRdb re-called the 5' RACE reads with MiXCR. The repertoire holds some 860,000 distinct CDR3 sequences, with more than 50% as singletons. Sequenced: blood. These TCRs come from a man aged 40-49 years in good health.

Notes on this clonotype: An end of the junction differs from the germline gene, which may be a read error. The chain carries TRBV14 and TRBJ1-4, with 8 positions matching TRBD1. The CDR3 length is 15 residues. Germline V CDR1 and CDR2: SGHDN, FVKESK. CDR3 in DNA: TGTGCGAGCAGGTTTTCACGACAGGGGAATGAAAAACTGTTTTTT. Encoded protein: CASRFSRQGNEKLFF. Using reference TRBV14 and TRBJ1-4 for the parts outside the CDR3, the full variable domain is EAGVTQFPSHSVIEKGQTVTLRCDPISGHDNLYWYRRVMGKEIKFLLHFVKESKQDESGMPNNRFLAERTGGTYSTLKVQPAELEDSGVYFCASRFSRQGNEKLFFGSGTQLSVL.

This sequence joins TRBV20-1 and TRBJ2-7, with no clear D. V was cut by 7 bases and J by 0 bases, with 7 bases left in between. The germline V gene has CDR1 DFQATT and CDR2 SNEGSKA (reference sequence). This CDR3 has 11 residues. The CDR3 is CSVVFSYEQYF. In DNA, the CDR3 is TGCAGTGTAGTTTTCTCCTACGAGCAGTACTTC.

The chain recombines TRBV12-3 or TRBV12-4 with TRBJ2-3, with 8 bases lining up with TRBD1. Trimming took 5 bases from V and 5 from J; bases not matched to a gene: 6. The CDR3 extends over 14 amino acids. CDR3 protein: CASSGRGLGDTQYF. In DNA form, the CDR3 reads TGTGCCAGCAGTGGCAGGGGGCTCGGAGATACGCAGTATTTT.

The rearrangement uses TRBV7-2 and TRBJ2-7; 7 bases agree with TRBD2. The V segment lost 2 bases and the J segment 0 bases; nucleotides outside the gene matches: 10. This CDR3 spans 17 amino acids. CDR1 is SGHTA, CDR2 FQGNSA, per germline. The CDR3 DNA reads TGTGCCAGCAGCTTATACTCACTAGCGATGAACTCCTACGAGCAGTACTTC. Protein sequence: CASSLYSLAMNSYEQYF.

This chain connects TRBV7-2 to TRBJ1-1; D perhaps matches TRBD1 (6 bases). CDR3 length equals 19 residues. V lost 1 base and J lost 3, with 24 bases in between. Germline V gene sequence: CDR1 SGHTA, CDR2 FQGNSA. The CDR3 DNA reads as TGTGCCAGCAGCTTAGGGCGATGGGAGACAGGAAGTTTGTACACTGAAGCTTTCTTT. This encodes CASSLGRWETGSLYTEAFF. Full variable domain (outside the CDR3, taken from reference TRBV7-2 and TRBJ1-1): GAGVSQSPSNKVTEKGKDVELRCDPISGHTALYWYRQSLGQGLEFLIYFQGNSAPDKSGLPSDRFSAERTGGSVSTLTIQRTQQEDSAVYLCASSLGRWETGSLYTEAFFGQGTRLTVV.

This rearrangement joins TRBV27 to TRBJ1-6; TRBD1 agrees at 7 bases. The junction had 9 bases not matched to a gene; V was cut back by 6 bases and J by 10 bases. Germline V gene data show CDR1 as MNHEY and CDR2 as SMNVEV (reference sequence). The length of the CDR3 is 14 residues. CDR3 coding DNA: TGTGCCAGCAGCTCACAGGGGAGTGGGTCACCCCTCCACTTT. Translated: CASSSQGSGSPLHF.

V and J are TRBV6-1 and TRBJ2-3, with D possibly TRBD1 on 6 matching bases. Trimming removed 6 bases from V and 2 bases from J, with 21 bases in between. The CDR3 length is 17 residues. Germline values: CDR1 MNHNS, CDR2 SASEGT. The CDR3 here is CASRPTSSGGHTDTQYF. CDR3 nucleotide sequence: TGTGCCAGCAGACCAACCTCAAGTGGGGGACACACAGATACGCAGTATTTT.

About this clonotype: A much more abundant neighbour one base away suggests this may be a read error. The chain uses TRBV20-1 and TRBJ2-1; D is uncertain. Germline V gene lookup returns CDR1 DFQATT and CDR2 SNEGSKA (reference sequence). This CDR3 is 15 amino acids long. The V end lost 6 bases, the J end lost 5 bases, and 20 bases lay between the germline ends. CDR3 loop: CSASYAGSLNNEQFF. The CDR3 DNA follows: TGCAGTGCCAGCTATGCCGGGTCGCTAAACAATGAGCAGTTCTTC.

The chain employs TRBV7-9 and TRBJ2-3, with 8 bases matching TRBD2. V shed 1 base and J 1 base; nucleotides not matched to a gene: 4. CDR3 length equals 16 residues. Germline loops: CDR1 SEHNR, CDR2 FQNEAQ (reference sequence). CDR3 bases: TGTGCCAGCAGCTTAGATCGAGCGGGAGGCACAGATACGCAGTATTTT. It yields the protein CASSLDRAGGTDTQYF.

This clonotype was picked up a small number of times. This rearrangement joins TRBV6-2 or TRBV6-3 to TRBJ2-4; either TRBD1 or TRBD2 may fit D (6 bases each). The CDR3 contains 16 residues. Germline V gene lookup returns CDR1 MNHEY and CDR2 SVGEGT. V was shortened by 0 bases and J by 0 bases, with 9 bases between the two germline ends. This CDR3 is CASSYSGGLAKNIQYF. The DNA of the CDR3 is TGTGCCAGCAGTTACTCCGGGGGCCTAGCCAAAAACATTCAGTACTTC.

In its sample, this clonotype was seen many times. The rearrangement links TRBV18 to TRBJ2-5, with a tentative D call TRBD2 (5 bases). The CDR3 extends over 14 amino acids. Germline lookup yields CDR1 KGHSH and CDR2 LQKENI. Deletions cut 0 bases from V and 4 bases from J, with 9 bases between. CDR3 coding DNA: TGTGCCAGCTCACCACCGACTATCGGAGAGACCCAGTACTTC. It is translated as CASSPPTIGETQYF.

The V gene is TRBV20-1, the J gene TRBJ1-5; D possibly corresponds to TRBD1 (5 bases). The V end was cut by 6 bases, the J end by 4 bases, with 19 bases between. The CDR3 spans 15 residues. Germline loops: CDR1 DFQATT, CDR2 SNEGSKA (reference sequence). The CDR3 DNA is TGCAGTGCAGGGACCGCTTCCTCGCCAAATCAGCCCCAGCATTTT. As protein: CSAGTASSPNQPQHF.

This chain connects TRBV13 to TRBJ1-6; unclear D gene. Per the germline V gene, CDR1 is PRHDT and CDR2 is FYEKMQ (reference sequence). The CDR3 extends over 13 amino acids. V lost 6 bases and J lost 7, with 10 bases in between. CDR3 region: CASRETPNSPLHF. CDR3 in DNA: TGTGCCAGCAGGGAAACTCCAAATTCACCCCTCCACTTT.

This clonotype has only a few counts. The rearrangement joins TRBV24-1 to TRBJ1-2; unclear D gene. From germline, CDR1 is KGHDR and CDR2 SFDVKD. The CDR3 loop spans 12 amino acids. The V gene lost 0 bases and the J gene lost 9 bases, with 7 bases spanning the gap. CDR3 sequence (DNA): TGTGCCACCAGTGATTTGAACCGTCGCTACACCTTC. Amino acid sequence: CATSDLNRRYTF.

The chain links TRBV5-1 to TRBJ2-7; 10 bases fit TRBD2. The CDR3 loop spans 20 amino acids. The germline V gene has CDR1 SGHRS and CDR2 YFSETQ. Germline trimming cut 0 bases from V and 2 bases from J; bases unmatched to any gene: 17. CDR3 protein: CASSLGARLAGDYPTYEQYF. For the CDR3, the DNA is TGCGCCAGCAGCTTGGGCGCCCGACTAGCGGGCGATTATCCTACCTACGAGCAGTACTTC.

The chain carries TRBV6-5 and TRBJ2-7; D perhaps matches TRBD2 (6 bases). The CDR3 runs to 16 residues. Germline lookup yields CDR1 MNHEY and CDR2 SVGAGI. Trimming took off 6 bases at V and 6 bases at J, with 24 bases between the two ends. The CDR3 loop is CASSGEEGPSLSEQYF. The CDR3 DNA reads as TGTGCCAGCAGCGGCGAGGAGGGCCCCTCCCTGTCCGAGCAGTACTTC.

CDR3 loop: CATSAGRGYNQPQHF. The CDR3 DNA sequence: TGTGCCACCAGTGCCGGCAGGGGGTACAATCAGCCCCAGCATTTT. The V call is TRBV24-1, the J call TRBJ1-5; 7 bases are shared with TRBD1. The CDR3 is 15 residues long. From germline, CDR1 is KGHDR and CDR2 SFDVKD. J gave up 3 bases and V 5 bases, and 6 bases lay outside the gene matches.

Concerning this clonotype: At one end, the junction sequence differs from germline, possibly due to a read error. The J gene is TRBJ2-4, the V gene TRBV14; tentative D call: TRBD2 (6 bases). The J call may be faulty, since TRBJ2-7 better matches the DNA end. Looked up from germline, CDR1 is SGHDN and CDR2 is FVKESK. The CDR3 is 16 amino acids. The CDR3 DNA is TGTGCCAGCGGCCAAACTAGCCAGATACTTCGGTACGAGCAGTACTTC. Its translation: CASGQTSQILRYEQYF.

This clonotype was observed a handful of times. The chain couples TRBV15 to TRBJ1-5; the D is unclear. Trimming shortened V by 3 bases and J by 4 bases, and 4 bases separated the two germline ends. Per the germline V gene, CDR1 is LNHNV and CDR2 is YYDKDF (reference sequence). The CDR3 contains 12 residues. The CDR3 loop reads CATSRENQPQHF. In DNA form, the CDR3 reads TGTGCCACCAGCAGGGAAAATCAGCCCCAGCATTTT.

The sample holds a few counts of this clonotype. The V call is TRBV29-1, the J call TRBJ1-1; D is perhaps TRBD1 (6 bases). CDR3 length: 14 residues. The germline V and J ends were trimmed by 2 bases and 4 bases, with 14 bases remaining between them. The germline CDR1 and CDR2 sequences are SQVTM and ANQGSEA. The CDR3 sequence: CSVEPTGFSTEAFF. The CDR3 DNA follows: TGCAGCGTTGAACCCACAGGGTTTAGCACTGAAGCTTTCTTT.

This clonotype showed up just a few times. The V and J genes are TRBV27 and TRBJ2-7, with 10 bases that match TRBD1. The junction had 9 bases not matched to a gene; V was cut back by 5 bases and J by 2 bases. CDR1 and CDR2 from the germline V gene are MNHEY and SMNVEV (reference sequence). The length of the CDR3 is 16 residues. As DNA, the CDR3 is TGTGCCAGCAGTCGCATTACCGGGACAGGGGCCTACGAGCAGTACTTC. Its protein product is CASSRITGTGAYEQYF.

The chain is built from TRBV5-5 and TRBJ2-3, with D possibly TRBD2 on 6 matching bases. The CDR3 covers 14 residues. Germline V gene data show CDR1 as SGHKS and CDR2 as YYEKEE (reference sequence). Trimming stripped 6 bases from V and 0 bases from J, with 11 bases between. The CDR3 region has the DNA TGTGCCAGCACACGGGAGCCTAGCACAGATACGCAGTATTTT. Amino acids: CASTREPSTDTQYF.

V is TRBV7-6 and J is TRBJ2-7, with 8 nucleotides matching TRBD1. There are 13 residues in the CDR3. CDR1 SGHVS and CDR2 FNYEAQ come from the germline V gene. V lost 5 bases and J lost 6; bases outside the gene matches: 6. The CDR3, as DNA: TGTGCCAGCAGCGCAGACAGGGGAGGCGAGCAGTACTTC. Its translation: CASSADRGGEQYF.

This chain links TRBV12-3 or TRBV12-4 with TRBJ2-1, with 12 bases fitting TRBD2. The junction had 8 bases not matched to a gene; V was cut back by 5 bases and J by 9 bases. The CDR3 consists of 15 residues. CDR3 nucleotide sequence: TGTGCCAGCAGTATCACCGGGACTAGCGGGCCTGAGCAGTTCTTC. Protein: CASSITGTSGPEQFF.

The genes are TRBV4-2 and TRBJ2-1; 11 bases fit TRBD1. Germline V lookup: CDR1 LGHNA, CDR2 YNFKEQ. The CDR3 totals 15 residues. Trimming took 0 bases from V and 6 from J; bases not matched to a gene: 1. Here the CDR3 reads CASSQEGQGGNEQFF. The CDR3, as DNA: TGTGCCAGCAGCCAAGAGGGACAGGGGGGCAATGAGCAGTTCTTC.

The gene calls are TRBV5-6 and TRBJ2-5; D is possibly TRBD1 or TRBD2 (6 bases each). The CDR3 length is 15 residues. Trimming removed 2 bases from V and 3 bases from J, with 14 bases in between. The V gene's germline CDR1 is SGHDT and CDR2 YYEEEE. CDR3 nucleotides: TGTGCCAGCAGCTTTTGGGGGGCGCGAGAAGAGACCCAGTACTTC. It codes for CASSFWGAREETQYF.